This T cell receptor beta chain derives from a study of technical replicates of blood from a few donors. Method: immunoSEQ multiplex PCR; TCRdb's copy keeps in-frame clones and lacks some. This sample yields tens of thousands of clones, of which 90% to 98% are seen a single time; about 0.2% belongs to the top ten. Sequencing was carried out using T cells isolated from PBMCs. The TCR comes from a human donor in good health.

The CDR3 is CASGSGLLNNEQFF. The CDR3 coding sequence is TGTGCCAGCGGCTCGGGACTCTTGAACAATGAGCAGTTCTTC. This chain uses TRBV11-3 with TRBJ2-1; D is perhaps TRBD2 (6 bases). This CDR3 has 14 amino acids. The germline V and J ends were trimmed by 8 bases and 5 bases, with 16 bases remaining between them. CDR1 is SGHNT, CDR2 YENEEA, per germline.